Shown below are 8 T cell receptor beta chains from a single sample sequenced in a study of blood T cell repertoires in COVID-19 (dated by TCRdb to the early 2020s). Receptor libraries were prepared by the immunoSEQ multiplex PCR assay. The table comes from immuneACCESS by way of TCRdb, which keeps in-frame sequences with V and J called. Part of the clones is missing from these tables; in studies checked, under half for an unresolved V gene and the rest for unknown reasons. In all, the sample holds about 260,000 clones, and roughly 90% of those were seen once. The ten largest clones take up 0.7% of the sample. The specimen was peripheral blood. The origin of the receptors is a human donor in a cohort sampled during active COVID-19.

In its sample, this clone was seen once. Given a much more abundant clone one base away, this may be a read error. This chain connects TRBV5-6 to TRBJ2-7; TRBD1 aligns across 8 bases. V lost 2 bases and J lost 10; bases outside the gene matches: 2. The CDR3 totals 11 residues. Germline V lookup: CDR1 SGHDT, CDR2 YYEEEE. The CDR3 is CASSFRGRQYF. The CDR3 DNA is TGTGCCAGCAGCTTCAGGGGGCGTCAGTACTTC.

The chain employs TRBV18 and TRBJ1-2, with TRBD1 matching over 9 bases. The germline CDR1 and CDR2 sequences are KGHSH and LQKENI. This CDR3 has 15 residues. J lost 5 bases, V lost 2 bases, and 6 bases had no gene match. The CDR3 coding sequence is TGTGCCAGCTCACCAAGCGGGACAGGGTCGTATGGCTACACCTTC. It codes for CASSPSGTGSYGYTF.

This chain connects TRBV4-3 to TRBJ1-6; no clear D gene. From germline, CDR1 is LGHNA and CDR2 YSLEER. V lost 0 bases, J lost 5 bases, and 8 bases lay in between. This CDR3 has 15 amino acids. The CDR3 is CASSQDRGDNSPLHF. In DNA form, the CDR3 reads TGCGCCAGCAGCCAAGATAGAGGTGATAATTCACCCCTCCACTTT.

This chain uses TRBV19 with TRBJ2-7; 7 positions agree with TRBD2. CDR3 length equals 15 residues. CDR1 is LNHDA and CDR2 is SQIVND in the germline V gene (reference sequence). V lost 1 base to trimming and J lost 5 bases; unmatched junction nucleotides: 8. CDR3 protein: CASSIGEGSQDEQYF. CDR3 DNA sequence: TGTGCCAGTAGTATAGGGGAGGGATCGCAAGACGAGCAGTACTTC. The full variable domain, its missing parts supplied by reference TRBV19 and TRBJ2-7, is DGGITQSPKYLFRKEGQNVTLSCEQNLNHDAMYWYRQDPGQGLRLIYYSQIVNDFQKGDIAEGYSVSREKKESFPLTVTSAQKNPTAFYLCASSIGEGSQDEQYFGPGTRLTVT.

The chain couples TRBV6-2 or TRBV6-3 to TRBJ1-5; D may be TRBD1 (6 bases). Germline-derived CDR1 and CDR2 are MNHEY and SVGEGT. Trimming removed 2 bases at V and 6 bases at J, with 14 bases between. This CDR3 has 15 amino acids. In DNA, the CDR3 is TGTGCCAGCAGTTACCAGGGGCGAGGGGGTCAGCCCCAGCATTTT. Its translation: CASSYQGRGGQPQHF.

Only one count was recorded for this clone. The rearrangement joins TRBV19 to TRBJ2-5, with D possibly matching TRBD2 (6 bases). The CDR3 sequence is 15 residues long. V was shortened by 5 bases and J by 2 bases, with 15 bases between the two germline ends. Germline lookup yields CDR1 LNHDA and CDR2 SQIVND (reference sequence). The CDR3 reads CASSVRGELQETQYF. For the CDR3, the DNA is TGTGCCAGTAGTGTCCGCGGGGAGCTACAAGAGACCCAGTACTTC.

V and J are TRBV7-9 and TRBJ2-7, with TRBD1 identical over 7 bases. Trimming removed 0 bases from V and 11 bases from J; junction bases left unmatched: 7. Germline V gene sequence: CDR1 SEHNR, CDR2 FQNEAQ (reference sequence). There are 13 residues in the CDR3. This chain's CDR3 is CASSLAGTVNEYF. CDR3 bases: TGTGCCAGCAGCTTAGCGGGGACAGTGAATGAGTACTTC.

The chain combines TRBV7-2 with TRBJ2-1; D is unclear. CDR1 SGHTA and CDR2 FQGNSA come from the germline V gene. Trimming removed 2 bases from V and 7 bases from J, with 9 bases in between. The CDR3 runs 13 residues. In DNA, the CDR3 is TGTGCCAGCAGCTTAACTGGTAGAAATGAGCAGTTCTTC. This gives the protein CASSLTGRNEQFF.